These T cell receptor beta chains were read from a single sample in a study of T cell repertoires in cytomegalovirus infection. A single record per CDR3 protein comes from TCRdb applying MiXCR to the reads. The table shows about 600,000 distinct CDR3 sequences, with 20% to 25% occurring only once. What was sequenced was CD8+ T cells from PBMCs. The receptor source for this set is a human donor in good health (CMV status not recorded). Some clones in this sample may be carry-over from other donors' samples. Both conserved end residues are part of each CDR3. The D gene is left open where the match is weak. Expanded clones are given a class, and other clones once, few, many or no size at all.

cdr3_aa cdr3_nt clone_size j_call v_call d_call
CASSPISTGELFF TGTGCCAGCAGCCCAATTAGCACCGGGGAGCTGTTTTTT few TRBJ2-2 TRBV6-6 -
CASSVTGATGGYTF TGTGCCAGCAGCGTGACAGGGGCCACGGGTGGCTACACCTTC many TRBJ1-2 TRBV7-9 TRBD1
CASSFLLSEETQYF TGTGCCAGCAGTTTCCTGCTTTCAGAAGAGACCCAGTACTTC few TRBJ2-5 TRBV28 -
CASSHGGGGGTNEKLFF TGTGCCAGCAGCCACGGCGGGGGCGGAGGGACTAATGAAAAACTGTTTTTT few TRBJ1-4 TRBV7-8 -
CASSRTGRGVYEQYF TGTGCCAGCAGCCGTACAGGGAGAGGGGTCTACGAGCAGTACTTC many TRBJ2-7 TRBV12-3/TRBV12-4 -
CSAFARRGGTDTQYF TGCAGCGCTTTCGCCAGGAGGGGGGGAACAGATACGCAGTATTTT - TRBJ2-3 TRBV29-1 -
CASSSFKSSRTGSLVNEQFF TGTGCCAGCAGTTCCTTCAAGAGCAGCCGGACAGGGTCTCTAGTAAATGAGCAGTTCTTC few TRBJ2-1 TRBV28 TRBD1
CASSFWDSPSNYGYTF TGTGCCAGCAGCTTCTGGGACAGCCCCTCTAACTATGGCTACACCTTC few TRBJ1-2 TRBV7-2 TRBD1
CASSFSGGPMDTQYF TGTGCCAGTAGTTTTAGCGGGGGCCCTATGGATACGCAGTATTTT few TRBJ2-3 TRBV19 TRBD2
CASSATGGRKDTQYF TGTGCCAGCAGCGCGACAGGGGGGAGAAAAGATACGCAGTATTTT - TRBJ2-3 TRBV9 TRBD1
CASPIGDRNTGELFF TGTGCCAGCCCCATCGGAGACAGGAACACCGGGGAGCTGTTTTTT many TRBJ2-2 TRBV5-4 -
CASSYDGTGNEQFF TGCGCCAGCAGCTACGATGGGACAGGTAATGAGCAGTTCTTC - TRBJ2-1 TRBV5-1 TRBD1
CSVEKESSSQETQYF TGCAGCGTTGAAAAGGAATCTAGCTCCCAAGAGACCCAGTACTTC - TRBJ2-5 TRBV29-1 -